What follows are 13 T cell receptor beta chains derived from one specimen sequenced in a study of identical twins. TCRdb reprocessed the 5' RACE reads with MiXCR, giving one entry per CDR3 protein. Of roughly 1,500,000 distinct CDR3 sequences in the sample, about 30% were seen once. Sequenced input: cord blood. The receptors derive from a newborn girl in good health.

This clonotype has just a few counts. The rearrangement joins TRBV14 to TRBJ2-7; TRBD1 matches 8 bases. Germline CDR1 is SGHDN and CDR2 is FVKESK. There are 14 residues in the CDR3. V shed 6 bases and J 4 bases; nucleotides not matched to a gene: 8. CDR3 residues: CASRATGASYEQYF. The CDR3 DNA is TGTGCCAGCAGAGCGACAGGGGCTTCGTACGAGCAGTACTTC. The full variable domain, its missing parts supplied by reference TRBV14 and TRBJ2-7, is EAGVTQFPSHSVIEKGQTVTLRCDPISGHDNLYWYRRVMGKEIKFLLHFVKESKQDESGMPNNRFLAERTGGTYSTLKVQPAELEDSGVYFCASRATGASYEQYFGPGTRLTVT.

This chain uses TRBV20-1 with TRBJ2-1; the D gene is possibly TRBD2 (6 bases). V was clipped by 3 bases and J by 3 bases, with 15 bases between them. Germline lookup yields CDR1 DFQATT and CDR2 SNEGSKA (reference sequence). This CDR3 is built from 15 residues. This CDR3 is CSASGWRDLYNEQFF. For the CDR3, the DNA is TGCAGTGCTAGCGGATGGCGGGACCTCTACAATGAGCAGTTCTTC.

The chain recombines TRBV12-3 or TRBV12-4 with TRBJ1-1; D gene unclear. The CDR3 contains 13 residues. V was trimmed by 6 bases and J by 6 bases, leaving 14 bases between them. The chain's CDR3 is CASRADFLPEAFF. For the CDR3, the DNA is TGTGCCAGCAGGGCCGACTTTCTACCTGAAGCTTTCTTT.

The table lists this clonotype with a few counts. The gene calls are TRBV10-3 and TRBJ2-3; D is uncertain. The V gene lost 6 bases and the J gene lost 2 bases, with 9 bases spanning the gap. Germline CDR1 is ENHRY and CDR2 is SYGVKD. The CDR3 sequence is 13 residues long. This CDR3 reads CAIRNRNTDTQYF. Written as DNA, the CDR3 is TGTGCCATCAGAAACCGGAACACAGATACGCAGTATTTT.

In its sample, this clonotype was seen a few times. CDR3 coding DNA: TGCAGTGCTACACTAGCGGGGGGGCGAAATGAGCAGTTCTTC. It yields the protein CSATLAGGRNEQFF. This chain uses TRBV20-1 with TRBJ2-1; 13 positions match TRBD2. The V gene's germline CDR1 is DFQATT and CDR2 SNEGSKA (reference sequence). Losses at the gene ends were 4 bases for V and 7 bases for J; bases not matched to a gene: 4. This CDR3 spans 14 amino acids.

The V gene is TRBV13, the J gene TRBJ1-1, with 8 bases identical to TRBD1. Germline V gene data show CDR1 as PRHDT and CDR2 as FYEKMQ (reference sequence). V trimming: 3 bases; J trimming: 6 bases; junction bases outside the gene matches: 18. The CDR3 consists of 18 residues. The CDR3 DNA follows: TGTGCCAGCAGCTTCTCTAGGCGGACAGGGTGGGATAACCCTGAAGCTTTCTTT. It specifies CASSFSRRTGWDNPEAFF.

The genes are TRBV9 and TRBJ2-3; 10 bases are shared with TRBD2. J was trimmed by 1 base and V by 1 base; bases with no gene match: 6. CDR1 and CDR2 from the germline V gene are SGDLS and YYNGEE. The length of the CDR3 is 17 residues. As DNA, the CDR3 is TGTGCCAGCAGCGTACTAGCGGGAGCCCGAGGCACAGATACGCAGTATTTT. Amino acid sequence: CASSVLAGARGTDTQYF.

The rearrangement uses TRBV20-1 and TRBJ2-3; D unclear. The V end was cut by 1 base, the J end by 2 bases, with 7 bases between. This CDR3 comprises 13 residues. The germline V gene has CDR1 DFQATT and CDR2 SNEGSKA (reference sequence). CDR3 sequence: CSARVTATDTQYF. CDR3 in DNA: TGCAGTGCTAGAGTAACCGCCACAGATACGCAGTATTTT.

This clonotype was observed a few times. The chain couples TRBV27 to TRBJ2-3, with 10 nucleotides matching TRBD2. The germline gives CDR1 MNHEY, CDR2 SMNVEV (reference sequence). With 9 bases clipped from V and 2 bases from J, the junction kept 11 bases outside the gene matches. The CDR3 covers 16 residues. The CDR3 coding sequence is TGTGCCAGGGTTTCCAGCGGGAGGGCCCACACAGATACGCAGTATTTT. Its translation is CARVSSGRAHTDTQYF.

This clonotype was counted only a few times. The chain combines TRBV20-1 with TRBJ2-5, with TRBD2 as a possible D gene (6 bases). The assigned J gene may be wrong: the sequence end matches TRBJ2-7 better. This CDR3 spans 14 amino acids. Germline values: CDR1 DFQATT, CDR2 SNEGSKA (reference sequence). The DNA for the CDR3 is TGCAGTGCTATGGGCCAGCGGGCTGTCTACGAGCAGTACTTC. This encodes CSAMGQRAVYEQYF.

The table lists this clonotype with a few counts. The junction and the germline gene differ at one end; a read error may be behind it. The chain recombines TRBV10-3 with TRBJ2-3; D gene ambiguous. The CDR3 covers 14 residues. Germline lookup yields CDR1 ENHRY and CDR2 SYGVKD. The CDR3 DNA follows: TGTGCCGTCAGTGAGTCCCAGGCCACAGATACGCAGTATTTT. This gives the protein CAVSESQATDTQYF.

The chain is built from TRBV11-2 and TRBJ1-1, with D uncertain. Germline CDR1 SGHAT, CDR2 FQNNGV. V was trimmed by 0 bases and J by 6 bases, leaving 8 bases between them. The length of the CDR3 is 13 residues. Here the CDR3 reads CASSLDSTAEAFF. The DNA of the CDR3 is TGTGCCAGCAGCTTAGACTCAACGGCTGAAGCTTTCTTT.

This clonotype was recorded many times. The V call is TRBV7-2, the J call TRBJ2-5; 13 positions match TRBD2. Per the germline V gene, CDR1 is SGHTA and CDR2 is FQGNSA. This CDR3 is built from 15 residues. J gave up 1 base and V 5 bases, and 1 base lay outside the gene matches. CDR3 coding DNA: TGTGCCAGCAGCCGGACTAGCGGGAGCCAAGAGACCCAGTACTTC. Its translation: CASSRTSGSQETQYF.